A selection of T cell receptor beta chains follows, all from one sample in a study of cytomegalovirus exposure and HLA in healthy donors. TCRdb's table, derived via immunoSEQ multiplex PCR, lists solely in-frame clones and lacks some. The data contain 200,000 to 250,000 clones, around 87% of them singletons. What was sequenced was PBMCs. The receptors originated from a woman younger than 30 in good health and CMV-seropositive. Both conserved end residues are part of each CDR3. D genes are given only for firm matches. Clone sizes are given selectively: once, few, many, or a class where the clone is expanded.

V gene	J gene	clone size	D gene	CDR3 DNA	CDR3 protein
TRBV10-1	TRBJ1-1	-	-	TGCGCCAGCAGTATAGGTTTCGGGGAATCTGAAGCTTTCTTT	CASSIGFGESEAFF
TRBV27	TRBJ2-4	-	-	TGTGCCAGCAGTTTGTCCATCCAAAACATTCAGTACTTC	CASSLSIQNIQYF
TRBV11-2	TRBJ2-1	-	TRBD1	TGTGCCAGCAGCCCCGGGACAGGGGAAAACAATGAGCAGTTCTTC	CASSPGTGENNEQFF
TRBV5-4	TRBJ1-1	-	-	TGTGCCAGCAGCCTGGGGCATCTGAACACTGAAGCTTTCTTT	CASSLGHLNTEAFF
TRBV7-9	TRBJ2-3	once	TRBD2	TGTGCCAGCAGCTTAGCGCAAGGTCTAGCGGGAACAGATACGCAGTATTTT	CASSLAQGLAGTDTQYF
TRBV7-9	TRBJ1-2	-	TRBD1	TGTGCCAGCAGCCCTTGGGACAGGGCGGGGTATGGCTACACCTTC	CASSPWDRAGYGYTF
TRBV4-1	TRBJ1-4	few	-	TGCGCCAGCAGCCAGATGAGCCCGGACATAGGAGAAAAACTGTTTTTT	CASSQMSPDIGEKLFF
TRBV13	TRBJ2-1	once	TRBD2	TGTGCCAGCAGCTTAAGGGGACTAGCGGGTGATGAGCAGTTCTTC	CASSLRGLAGDEQFF
TRBV6-1	TRBJ1-5	-	-	TGTGCCAGCAGTGAAAGTCCGCAGAATCAGCCCCAGCATTTT	CASSESPQNQPQHF
TRBV27	TRBJ2-1	few	TRBD2	TGTGCCAGCAGTTCGCGGACTAGCGGGAGCAATGAGCAGTTCTTC	CASSSRTSGSNEQFF
TRBV11-3	TRBJ1-1	-	-	TGTGCCAGCAGCTTAGAGGGGGGGGCCACTGAAGCTTTCTTT	CASSLEGGATEAFF
TRBV10-3	TRBJ1-5	-	-	TGTGCCATCAGTGGACTAGAACAGCCCCAGCATTTT	CAISGLEQPQHF
TRBV2	TRBJ2-3	-	TRBD2	TGTGCCAGCAGCAAGTTCGGCGGGAGACCTAGCACAGATACGCAGTATTTT	CASSKFGGRPSTDTQYF
TRBV6-5	TRBJ2-5	-	TRBD1	TGTGCCAGCAGTTGGGACAGGGGCTCAGAGACCCAGTACTTC	CASSWDRGSETQYF
TRBV5-6	TRBJ2-7	-	TRBD1	TGTGCCAGCAGCCCGCGGGACAGGGTATACGAGCAGTACTTC	CASSPRDRVYEQYF
TRBV13	TRBJ2-7	-	-	TGTGCCAGCAGTTTAAAGCTGAGCGAGCAGTACTTC	CASSLKLSEQYF